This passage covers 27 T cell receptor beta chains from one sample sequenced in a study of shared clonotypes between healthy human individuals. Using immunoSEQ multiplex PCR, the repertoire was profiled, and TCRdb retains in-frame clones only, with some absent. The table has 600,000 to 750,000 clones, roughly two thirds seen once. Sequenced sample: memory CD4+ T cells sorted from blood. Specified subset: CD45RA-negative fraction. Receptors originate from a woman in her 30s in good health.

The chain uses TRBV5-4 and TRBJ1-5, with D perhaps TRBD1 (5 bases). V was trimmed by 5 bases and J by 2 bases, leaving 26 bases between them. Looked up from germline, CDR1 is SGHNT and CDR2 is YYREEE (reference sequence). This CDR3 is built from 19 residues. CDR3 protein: CASSYFAPGRAEGNQPQHF. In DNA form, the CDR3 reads TGTGCCAGCAGTTATTTCGCACCAGGGAGGGCTGAGGGCAATCAGCCCCAGCATTTT.

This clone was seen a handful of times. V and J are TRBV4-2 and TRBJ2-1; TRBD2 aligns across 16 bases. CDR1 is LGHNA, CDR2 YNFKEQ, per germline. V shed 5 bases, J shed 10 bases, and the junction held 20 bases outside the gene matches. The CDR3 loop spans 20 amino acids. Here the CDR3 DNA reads TGTGCCAGCAGCTTCCGGGCCGGGACTAGCGGGAGGGCCTTCGTAGGGGAGCAGTTCTTC. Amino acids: CASSFRAGTSGRAFVGEQFF.

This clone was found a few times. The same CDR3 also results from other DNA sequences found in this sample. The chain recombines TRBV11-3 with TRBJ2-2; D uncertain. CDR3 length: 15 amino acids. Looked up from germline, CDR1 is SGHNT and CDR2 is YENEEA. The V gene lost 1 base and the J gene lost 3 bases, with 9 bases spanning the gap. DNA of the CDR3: TGTGCCAGCAGCTTAGGGCGTGGGGACACCGGGGAGCTGTTTTTT. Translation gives CASSLGRGDTGELFF.

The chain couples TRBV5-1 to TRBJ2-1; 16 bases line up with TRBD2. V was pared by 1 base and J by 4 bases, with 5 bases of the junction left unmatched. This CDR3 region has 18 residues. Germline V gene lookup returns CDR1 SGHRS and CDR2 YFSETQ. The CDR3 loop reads CASSLPEGLAGGYNEQFF. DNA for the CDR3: TGCGCCAGCAGCTTGCCTGAGGGACTAGCGGGAGGGTACAATGAGCAGTTCTTC.

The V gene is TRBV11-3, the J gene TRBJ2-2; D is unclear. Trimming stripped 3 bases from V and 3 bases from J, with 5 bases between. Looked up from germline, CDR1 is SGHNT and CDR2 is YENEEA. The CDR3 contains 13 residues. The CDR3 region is CASSFTHTGELFF. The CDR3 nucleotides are TGTGCCAGCAGCTTCACCCACACCGGGGAGCTGTTTTTT. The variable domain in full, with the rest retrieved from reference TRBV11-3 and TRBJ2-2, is EAGVVQSPRYKIIEKKQPVAFWCNPISGHNTLYWYLQNLGQGPELLIRYENEEAVDDSQLPKDRFSAERLKGVDSTLKIQPAELGDSAVYLCASSFTHTGELFFGEGSRLTVL.

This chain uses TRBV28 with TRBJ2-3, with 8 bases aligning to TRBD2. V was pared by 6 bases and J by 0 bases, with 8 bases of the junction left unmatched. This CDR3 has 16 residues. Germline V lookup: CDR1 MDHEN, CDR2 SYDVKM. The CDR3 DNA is TGTGCCAGCAGCCGTGGACTAGCACTGAGCACAGATACGCAGTATTTT. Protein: CASSRGLALSTDTQYF.

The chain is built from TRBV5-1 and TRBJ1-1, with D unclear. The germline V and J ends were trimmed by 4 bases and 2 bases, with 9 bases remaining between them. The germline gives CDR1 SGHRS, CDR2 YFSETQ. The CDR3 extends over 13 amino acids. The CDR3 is CASSQNRNTEAFF. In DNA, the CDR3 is TGCGCCAGCAGCCAAAACAGAAACACTGAAGCTTTCTTT.

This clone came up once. In DNA, the CDR3 is TGTGCCAGCAGTTACTCACGGCAGGGCCATCATGGCTACACCTTC. It translates to CASSYSRQGHHGYTF. This sequence joins TRBV6-5 and TRBJ1-2; a weak D match, TRBD1 (5 bases). V lost 0 bases to trimming and J lost 6 bases, with 14 bases between them. The germline CDR1 and CDR2 sequences are MNHEY and SVGAGI. The CDR3 has 15 residues.

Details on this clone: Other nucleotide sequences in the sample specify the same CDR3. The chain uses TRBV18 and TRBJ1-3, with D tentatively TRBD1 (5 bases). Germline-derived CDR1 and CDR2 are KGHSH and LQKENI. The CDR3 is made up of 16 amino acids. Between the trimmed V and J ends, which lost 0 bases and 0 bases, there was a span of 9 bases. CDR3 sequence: CASSPPGRNSGNTIYF. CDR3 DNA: TGTGCCAGCTCACCACCGGGGCGCAACTCTGGAAACACCATATATTTT.

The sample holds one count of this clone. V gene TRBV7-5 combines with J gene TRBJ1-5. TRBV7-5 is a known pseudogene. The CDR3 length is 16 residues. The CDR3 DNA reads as TGTGTCAGAAGCTTAGATCACGGACTGGTCAATCAGCCCCAGCATTTT. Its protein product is CVRSLDHGLVNQPQHF.

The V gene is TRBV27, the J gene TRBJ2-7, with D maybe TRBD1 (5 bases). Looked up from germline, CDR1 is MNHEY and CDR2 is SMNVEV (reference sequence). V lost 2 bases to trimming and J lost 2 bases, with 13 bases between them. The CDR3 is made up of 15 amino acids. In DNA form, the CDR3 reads TGTGCCAGCAGTTTAGGGGCAGATTCCGCCTACGAGCAGTACTTC. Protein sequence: CASSLGADSAYEQYF.

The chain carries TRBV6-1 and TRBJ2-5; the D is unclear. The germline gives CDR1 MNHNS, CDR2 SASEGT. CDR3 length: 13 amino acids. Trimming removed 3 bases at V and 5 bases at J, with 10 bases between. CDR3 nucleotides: TGTGCCAGCAGTGATGTACCTCTGGAGACCCAGTACTTC. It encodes CASSDVPLETQYF.

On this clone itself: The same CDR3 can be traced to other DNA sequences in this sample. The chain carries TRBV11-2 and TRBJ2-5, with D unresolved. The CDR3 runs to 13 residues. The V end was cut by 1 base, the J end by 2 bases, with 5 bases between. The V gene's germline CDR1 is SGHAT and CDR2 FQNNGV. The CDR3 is CASSLGHQETQYF. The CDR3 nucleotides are TGTGCCAGCAGCTTAGGCCATCAAGAGACCCAGTACTTC.

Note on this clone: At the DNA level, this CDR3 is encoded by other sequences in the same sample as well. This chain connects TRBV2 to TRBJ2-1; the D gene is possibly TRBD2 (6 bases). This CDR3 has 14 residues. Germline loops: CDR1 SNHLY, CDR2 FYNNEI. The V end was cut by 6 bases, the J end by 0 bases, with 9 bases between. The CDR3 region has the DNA TGTGCCAGCAGGCGGGACCGCTCCTACAATGAGCAGTTCTTC. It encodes CASRRDRSYNEQFF.

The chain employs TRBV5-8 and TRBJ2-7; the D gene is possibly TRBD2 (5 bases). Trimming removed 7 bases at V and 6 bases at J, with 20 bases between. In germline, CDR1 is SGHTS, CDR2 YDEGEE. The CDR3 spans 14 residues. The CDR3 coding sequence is TGTGCCAGCGCCACCCTAGGAGAGGGCCGCGAGCAGTACTTC. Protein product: CASATLGEGREQYF.

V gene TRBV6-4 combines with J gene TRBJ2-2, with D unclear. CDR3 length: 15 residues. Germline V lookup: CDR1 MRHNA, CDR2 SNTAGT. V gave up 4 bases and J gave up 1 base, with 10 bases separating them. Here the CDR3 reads CASSAVDGNTGELFF. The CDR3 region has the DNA TGTGCCAGCAGTGCGGTAGACGGGAACACCGGGGAGCTGTTTTTT.

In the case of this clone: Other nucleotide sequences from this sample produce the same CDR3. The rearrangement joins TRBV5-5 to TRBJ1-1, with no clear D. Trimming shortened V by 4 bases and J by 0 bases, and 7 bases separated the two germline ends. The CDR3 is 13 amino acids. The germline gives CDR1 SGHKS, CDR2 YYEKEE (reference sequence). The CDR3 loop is CASSLTVNTEAFF. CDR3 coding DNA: TGTGCCAGCAGCCTGACGGTGAACACTGAAGCTTTCTTT.

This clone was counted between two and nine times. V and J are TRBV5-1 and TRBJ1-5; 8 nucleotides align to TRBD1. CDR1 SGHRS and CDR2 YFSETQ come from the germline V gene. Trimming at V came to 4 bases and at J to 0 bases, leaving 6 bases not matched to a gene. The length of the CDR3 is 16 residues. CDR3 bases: TGCGCCAGCAGCATCGGGACAGGCAATAGCAATCAGCCCCAGCATTTT. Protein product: CASSIGTGNSNQPQHF.

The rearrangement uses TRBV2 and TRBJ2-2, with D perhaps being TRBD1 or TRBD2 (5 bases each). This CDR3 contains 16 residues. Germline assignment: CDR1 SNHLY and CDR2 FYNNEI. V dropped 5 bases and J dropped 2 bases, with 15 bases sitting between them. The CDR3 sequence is CASSYPGRSNTGELFF. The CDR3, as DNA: TGTGCCAGCAGTTATCCGGGACGGAGTAACACCGGGGAGCTGTTTTTT.

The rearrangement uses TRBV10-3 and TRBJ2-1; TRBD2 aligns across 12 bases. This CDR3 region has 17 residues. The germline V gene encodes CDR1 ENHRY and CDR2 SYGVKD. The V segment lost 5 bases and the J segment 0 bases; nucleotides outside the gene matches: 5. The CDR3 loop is CAISWTSGISSYNEQFF. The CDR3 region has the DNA TGTGCCATCAGTTGGACTAGCGGGATCAGCTCCTACAATGAGCAGTTCTTC.

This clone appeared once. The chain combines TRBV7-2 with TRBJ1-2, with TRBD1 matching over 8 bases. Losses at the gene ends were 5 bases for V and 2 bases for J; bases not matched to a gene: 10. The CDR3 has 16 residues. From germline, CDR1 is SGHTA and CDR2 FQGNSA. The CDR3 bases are TGTGCCAGCAGCCGCGGTCCGGGACAGGAAAACTATGGCTACACCTTC. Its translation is CASSRGPGQENYGYTF.

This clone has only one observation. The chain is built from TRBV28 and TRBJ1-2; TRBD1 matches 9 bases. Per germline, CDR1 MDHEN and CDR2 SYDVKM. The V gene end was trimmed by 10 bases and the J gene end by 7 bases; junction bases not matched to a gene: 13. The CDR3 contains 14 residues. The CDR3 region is CAIGSFRTGVGYTF. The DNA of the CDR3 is TGTGCCATAGGGTCCTTTAGGACAGGGGTTGGCTACACCTTC.

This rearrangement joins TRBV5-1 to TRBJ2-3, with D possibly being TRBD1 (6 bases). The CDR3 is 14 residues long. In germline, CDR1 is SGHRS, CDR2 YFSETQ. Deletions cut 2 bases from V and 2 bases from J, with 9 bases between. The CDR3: CASSFGQPTDTQYF. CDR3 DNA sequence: TGCGCCAGCAGCTTCGGACAGCCCACAGATACGCAGTATTTT.

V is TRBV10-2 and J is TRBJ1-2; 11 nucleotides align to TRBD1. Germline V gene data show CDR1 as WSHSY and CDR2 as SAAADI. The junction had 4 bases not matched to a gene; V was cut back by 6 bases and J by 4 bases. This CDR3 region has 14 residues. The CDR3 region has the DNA TGCGCCAGCAGGGGACAGGGGGTTACCTATGGCTACACCTTC. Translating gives CASRGQGVTYGYTF.

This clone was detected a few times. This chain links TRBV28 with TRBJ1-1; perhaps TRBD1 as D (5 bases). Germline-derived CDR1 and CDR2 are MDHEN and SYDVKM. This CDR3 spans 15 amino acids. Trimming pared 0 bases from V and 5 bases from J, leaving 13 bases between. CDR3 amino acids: CASSLWGVVGTEAFF. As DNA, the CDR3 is TGTGCCAGCAGTTTATGGGGGGTAGTAGGAACTGAAGCTTTCTTT.

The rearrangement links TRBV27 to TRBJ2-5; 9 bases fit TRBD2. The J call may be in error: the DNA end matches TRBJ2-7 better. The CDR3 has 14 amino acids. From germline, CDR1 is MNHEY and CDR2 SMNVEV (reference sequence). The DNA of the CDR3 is TGTGCCAGCAGCTCACTAGCGGGCTCCTACGAGCAGTACTTC. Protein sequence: CASSSLAGSYEQYF.

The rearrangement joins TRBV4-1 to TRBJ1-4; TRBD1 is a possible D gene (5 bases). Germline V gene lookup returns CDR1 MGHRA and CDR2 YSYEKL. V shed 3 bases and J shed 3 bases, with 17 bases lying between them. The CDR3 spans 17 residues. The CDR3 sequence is CASSHKRPGPANEKLFF. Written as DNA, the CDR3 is TGCGCCAGCAGCCATAAGAGGCCGGGACCGGCTAATGAAAAACTGTTTTTT.